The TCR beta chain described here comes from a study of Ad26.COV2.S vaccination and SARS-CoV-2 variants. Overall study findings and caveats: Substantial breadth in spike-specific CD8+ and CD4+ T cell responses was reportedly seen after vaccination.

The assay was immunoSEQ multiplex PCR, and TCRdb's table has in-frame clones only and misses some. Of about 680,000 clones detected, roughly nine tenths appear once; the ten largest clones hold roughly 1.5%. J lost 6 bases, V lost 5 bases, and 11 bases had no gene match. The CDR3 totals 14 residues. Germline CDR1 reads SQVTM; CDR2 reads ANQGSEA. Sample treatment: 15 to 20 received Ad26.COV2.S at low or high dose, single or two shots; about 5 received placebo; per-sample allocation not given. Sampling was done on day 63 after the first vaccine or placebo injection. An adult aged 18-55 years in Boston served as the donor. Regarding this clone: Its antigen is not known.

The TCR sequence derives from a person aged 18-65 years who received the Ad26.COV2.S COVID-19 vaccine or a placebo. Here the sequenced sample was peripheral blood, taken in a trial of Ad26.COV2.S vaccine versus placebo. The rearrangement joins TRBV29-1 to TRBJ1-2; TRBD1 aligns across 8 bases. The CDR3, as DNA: TGCAGCGTTCAATCGGACAGGGATGGGGATGGCTACACCTTC. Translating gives CSVQSDRDGDGYTF. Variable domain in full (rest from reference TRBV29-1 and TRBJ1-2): SAVISQKPSRDICQRGTSLTIQCQVDSQVTMMFWYRQQPGQSLTLIATANQGSEATYESGFVIDKFPISRPNLTFSTLTVSNMSPEDSSIYLCSVQSDRDGDGYTFGSGTRLTVV.